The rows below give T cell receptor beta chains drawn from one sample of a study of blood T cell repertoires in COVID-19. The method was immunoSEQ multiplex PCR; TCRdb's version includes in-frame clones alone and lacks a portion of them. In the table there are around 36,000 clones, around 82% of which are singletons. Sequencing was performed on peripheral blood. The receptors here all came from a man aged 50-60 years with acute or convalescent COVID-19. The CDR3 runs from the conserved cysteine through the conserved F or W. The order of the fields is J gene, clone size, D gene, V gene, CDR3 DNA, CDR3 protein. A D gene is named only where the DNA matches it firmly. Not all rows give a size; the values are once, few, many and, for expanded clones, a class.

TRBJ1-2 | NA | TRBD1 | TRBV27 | TGTGCCAGCAGTTTTCGGGACAGGGGTCGCTACACCTTC | CASSFRDRGRYTF
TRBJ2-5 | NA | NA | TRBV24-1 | TGTGCCACCAGTCCCTCATTTGGGGGGGCGGATGAGACCCAGTACTTC | CATSPSFGGADETQYF
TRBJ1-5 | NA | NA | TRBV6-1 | TGTGCCAGCAGTGAACGACAGGTCCGTGCCGGAGGCAATCAGCCCCAGCATTTT | CASSERQVRAGGNQPQHF
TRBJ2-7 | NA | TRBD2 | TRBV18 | TGTGCCAGCTCACCGGGGGGGGACGAGCAGTACTTC | CASSPGGDEQYF
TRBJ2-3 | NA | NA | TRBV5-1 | TGCGCCAGCAGCTTAGGGACTCAGCAGTATTTT | CASSLGTQQYF
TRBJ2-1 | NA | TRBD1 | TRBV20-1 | TGCAGTGCTAGTAGCATACCGAGGGGGCCTTTTAATGAGCAGTTCTTC | CSASSIPRGPFNEQFF
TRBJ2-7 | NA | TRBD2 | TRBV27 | TGTGCCAGCAGTTTGACTAGCGGGGGGTACGAGCAGTACTTC | CASSLTSGGYEQYF
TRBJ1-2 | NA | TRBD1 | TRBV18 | TGTGCCAGCTCACCACAGACAGGGGGCGTCATCAAGGACTACACCTTC | CASSPQTGGVIKDYTF
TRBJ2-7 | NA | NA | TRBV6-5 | TGTGCCAGCAGTCCAGGGTTTAAGGACTACGAGCAGTACTTC | CASSPGFKDYEQYF
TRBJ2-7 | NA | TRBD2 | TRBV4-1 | TGCGCCAGCAGCCAAGCGACTAGCGGCTCCTACGAGCAGTACTTC | CASSQATSGSYEQYF
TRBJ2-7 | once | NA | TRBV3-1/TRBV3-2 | TGTGCCAGCAGCCAGGCTACAGGGCCCTACGAGCAGTACTTC | CASSQATGPYEQYF
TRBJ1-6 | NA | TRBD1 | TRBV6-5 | TGTGCCAGCAGCCTTGGGACAGGACTTAATTCACCCCTCCACTTT | CASSLGTGLNSPLHF
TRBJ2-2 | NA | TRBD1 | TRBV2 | TGTGCCAGCAGAAAAAGGGACAGGGGGAATGCCGGGGAGCTGTTTTTT | CASRKRDRGNAGELFF
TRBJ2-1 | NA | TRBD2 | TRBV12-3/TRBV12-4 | TGTGCCAGCGGTACCGGGACTAGAAATGAGCAGTTCTTC | CASGTGTRNEQFF
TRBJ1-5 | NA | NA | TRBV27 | TGTGCCAGCAGTTTATCAGCGGGAATTCAGCCCCAGCATTTT | CASSLSAGIQPQHF
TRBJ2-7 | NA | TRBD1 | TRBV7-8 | TGTGCCAGCAGCTCTGGACAGGGCCGCTACGAGCAGTACTTC | CASSSGQGRYEQYF
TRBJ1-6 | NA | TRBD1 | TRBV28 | TGTGCCAGCAGCCAGGGACAGAATAATTCACCCCTCCACTTT | CASSQGQNNSPLHF
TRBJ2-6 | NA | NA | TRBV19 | TGTGCCAGTAGTAAGGCCAGGTCTACCAACGTCCTGACTTTC | CASSKARSTNVLTF
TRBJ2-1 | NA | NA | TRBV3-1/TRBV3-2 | TGTGCCAGCAGCCAAGAGATCGCAGGGTACGAGCAGTTCTTC | CASSQEIAGYEQFF
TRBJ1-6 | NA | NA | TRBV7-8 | TGTGCCAGCAGCTTAGAACCCTCGAGGACCCTCCACTTT | CASSLEPSRTLHF
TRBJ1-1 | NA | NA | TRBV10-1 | TGCGCCAGCAGTGAGGAGCCCTGGACTGAAGCTTTCTTT | CASSEEPWTEAFF
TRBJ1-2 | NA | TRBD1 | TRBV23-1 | TGCGCCAGCAGTCGAAGTCCAACTCTCTCAGGGGGTCAGGGCTACACCTTC | CASSRSPTLSGGQGYTF
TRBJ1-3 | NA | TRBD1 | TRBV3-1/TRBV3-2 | TGTGCCAGCAGCCTCTTTGGGACAGGGTCTGGAAACACCATATATTTT | CASSLFGTGSGNTIYF
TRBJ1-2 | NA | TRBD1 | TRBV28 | TGTGCCAGCAGTTTGCCCACAGGGGGCGGTGGCTACACCTTC | CASSLPTGGGGYTF
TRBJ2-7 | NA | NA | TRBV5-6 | TGTGCCAGCAGCTTGGTGACATCCCCCGAGCAGTACTTC | CASSLVTSPEQYF
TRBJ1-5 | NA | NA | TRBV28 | TGTGCCAGCAGGGTCGGGAGCAATCAGCCCCAGCATTTT | CASRVGSNQPQHF
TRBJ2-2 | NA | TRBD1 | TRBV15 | TGTGCCACCAAGGACAGGGGAAACACCGGGGAGCTGTTTTTT | CATKDRGNTGELFF
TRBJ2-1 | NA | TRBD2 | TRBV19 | TGTGCCAGTAGTATCCCGGGACTAAACAATGAGCAGTTCTTC | CASSIPGLNNEQFF
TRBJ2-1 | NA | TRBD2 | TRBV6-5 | TGTGCCAGCAGTTTCTCTAGGACTAGCGGGAGGAATGAGCAGTTCTTC | CASSFSRTSGRNEQFF
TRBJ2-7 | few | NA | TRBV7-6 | TGTGCCAGCAGCCCAGGTGGGGCAGGGATCTCCTACGAGCAGTACTTC | CASSPGGAGISYEQYF
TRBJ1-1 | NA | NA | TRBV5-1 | TGCGCCAGCAGCTTAAGTAATTGGAGACTCACTGAAGCTTTCTTT | CASSLSNWRLTEAFF
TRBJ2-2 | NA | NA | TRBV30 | TGTGCCTGGGGTAGAGGCACCGGGGAGCTGTTTTTT | CAWGRGTGELFF
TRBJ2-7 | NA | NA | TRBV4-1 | TGCGCCAGCAGCCAAGATATCGAGGAGGGGTTCTACGAGCAGTACTTC | CASSQDIEEGFYEQYF
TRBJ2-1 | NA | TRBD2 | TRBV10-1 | TGCGCCAGCAGTGAACTAGCGGGAGGGCTCGATGAGCAGTTCTTC | CASSELAGGLDEQFF
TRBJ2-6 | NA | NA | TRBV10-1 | TGCGCCAGCGGAGAAGCCTCTGGGGCCAACGTCCTGACTTTC | CASGEASGANVLTF
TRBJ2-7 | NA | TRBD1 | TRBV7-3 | TGTGCCAGCAGCTCCCTCCGCTTCGATGGGACAGGGACCTACGAGCAGTACTTC | CASSSLRFDGTGTYEQYF
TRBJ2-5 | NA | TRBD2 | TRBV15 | TGTGCCACCAGCAGAGATCTCGGGGGGGCCTTGGAGGAGACCCAGTACTTC | CATSRDLGGALEETQYF
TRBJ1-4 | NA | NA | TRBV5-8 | TGTGCCAGCAGCTCCGGGCGGGTAACTAATGAAAAACTGTTTTTT | CASSSGRVTNEKLFF
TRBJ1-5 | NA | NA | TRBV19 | TGTGCCAGTAGTATAGCCGAGGGGAGGAATCAGCCCCAGCATTTT | CASSIAEGRNQPQHF
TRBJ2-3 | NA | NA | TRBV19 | TGTGCCAGTAGATCTGGGGCGACAGATACGCAGTATTTT | CASRSGATDTQYF
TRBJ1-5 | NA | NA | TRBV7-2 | TGTGCCAGCAGCTTAGTCGGGAACCAGCCCCAGCATTTT | CASSLVGNQPQHF
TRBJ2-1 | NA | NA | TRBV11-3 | TGTGCCAGCAGCTTAGGTAGTAGAGGACTAACAAACAATGAGCAGTTCTTC | CASSLGSRGLTNNEQFF